This T cell receptor (beta chain) was identified in a study of shared clonotypes between healthy human individuals. Notes on this clone: Other DNA sequences within the sample encode an identical CDR3.

Here immunoSEQ multiplex PCR was the method, and the copy in TCRdb shows in-frame clones only, minus some. The sample holds some 500,000 clones; about 96% are singletons and the top ten take about 0.064%. V lost 6 bases and J lost 1; bases outside the gene matches: 3. Germline V gives CDR1 MNHEY, CDR2 SVGAGI. The CDR3 runs 13 residues. The source material was naive CD4+ T cells sorted from blood. Subset denoted: CD45RA+ positively selected. The chain combines TRBV6-5 with TRBJ2-7; 7 bases are shared with TRBD1. This clonotype was sampled from a woman in her 30s in good health. In nucleotides, the CDR3 is TGTGCCAGCAGCAGGGACAGATCCTACGAGCAGTACTTC. As protein: CASSRDRSYEQYF.